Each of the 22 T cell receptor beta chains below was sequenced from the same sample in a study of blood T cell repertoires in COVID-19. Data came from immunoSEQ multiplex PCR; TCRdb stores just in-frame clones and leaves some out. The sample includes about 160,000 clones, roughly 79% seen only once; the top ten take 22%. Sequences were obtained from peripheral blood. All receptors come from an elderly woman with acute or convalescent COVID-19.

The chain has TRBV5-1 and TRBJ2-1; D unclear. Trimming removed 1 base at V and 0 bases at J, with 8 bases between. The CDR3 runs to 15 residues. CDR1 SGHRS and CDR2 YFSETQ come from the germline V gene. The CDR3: CASSLTQNSYNEQFF. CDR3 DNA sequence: TGCGCCAGCAGCTTGACCCAGAACTCCTACAATGAGCAGTTCTTC.

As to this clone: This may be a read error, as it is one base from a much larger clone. The DNA of the CDR3 is TGTGCCAGCAGCTTGGCCAGGGGGGTACCTTGTGGCTACACCTTC. Translation: CASSLARGVPCGYTF. The chain employs TRBV5-5 and TRBJ1-2, with 7 bases that match TRBD1. CDR1 and CDR2 (germline): SGHKS, YYEKEE (reference sequence). CDR3 length: 15 amino acids. The ends lost 0 bases at V and 7 bases at J; junction bases unmatched: 9.

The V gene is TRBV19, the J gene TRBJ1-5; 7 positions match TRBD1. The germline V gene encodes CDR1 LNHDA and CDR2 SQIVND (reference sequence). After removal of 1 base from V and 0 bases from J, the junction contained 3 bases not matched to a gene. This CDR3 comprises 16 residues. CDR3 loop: CASSIGDRYSNQPQHF. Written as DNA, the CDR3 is TGTGCCAGTAGTATAGGGGACAGATATAGCAATCAGCCCCAGCATTTT.

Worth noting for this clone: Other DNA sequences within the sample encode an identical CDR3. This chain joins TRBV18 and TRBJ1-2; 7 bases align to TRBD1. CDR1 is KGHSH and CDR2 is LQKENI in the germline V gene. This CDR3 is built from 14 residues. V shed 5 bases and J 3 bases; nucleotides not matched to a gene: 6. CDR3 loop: CASSRTGRDYGYTF. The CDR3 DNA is TGTGCCAGCTCAAGGACAGGAAGGGACTATGGCTACACCTTC.

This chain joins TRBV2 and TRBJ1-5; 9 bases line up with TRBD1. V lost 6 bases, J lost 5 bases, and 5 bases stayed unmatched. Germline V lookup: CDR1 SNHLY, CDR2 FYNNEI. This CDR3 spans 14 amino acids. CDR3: CASRPGQGYQPQHF. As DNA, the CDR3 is TGTGCCAGCAGGCCGGGACAGGGATATCAGCCCCAGCATTTT.

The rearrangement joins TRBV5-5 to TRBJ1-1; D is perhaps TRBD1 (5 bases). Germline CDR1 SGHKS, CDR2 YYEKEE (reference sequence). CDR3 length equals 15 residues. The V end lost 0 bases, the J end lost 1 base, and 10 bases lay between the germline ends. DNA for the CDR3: TGTGCCAGCAGCTTGGTCGGGGGAACGAACACTGAAGCTTTCTTT. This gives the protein CASSLVGGTNTEAFF.

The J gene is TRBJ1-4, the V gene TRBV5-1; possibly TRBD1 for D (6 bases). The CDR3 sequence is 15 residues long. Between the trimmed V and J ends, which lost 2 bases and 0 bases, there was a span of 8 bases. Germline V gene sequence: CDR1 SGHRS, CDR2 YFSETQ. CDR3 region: CASSLYRATNEKLFF. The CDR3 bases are TGCGCCAGCAGCTTATACAGGGCAACTAATGAAAAACTGTTTTTT.

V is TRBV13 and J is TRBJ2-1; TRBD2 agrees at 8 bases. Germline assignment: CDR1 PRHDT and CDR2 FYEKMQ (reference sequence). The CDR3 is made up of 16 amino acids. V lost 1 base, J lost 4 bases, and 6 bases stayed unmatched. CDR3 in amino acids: CASSLVSSGFYNEQFF. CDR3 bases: TGTGCCAGCAGCTTAGTCTCTAGCGGGTTTTACAATGAGCAGTTCTTC.

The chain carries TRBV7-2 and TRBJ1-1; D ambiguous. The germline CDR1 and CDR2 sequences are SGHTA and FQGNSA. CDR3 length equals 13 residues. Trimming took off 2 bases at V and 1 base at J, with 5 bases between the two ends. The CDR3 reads CASSLNGNTEAFF. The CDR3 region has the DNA TGTGCCAGCAGCTTAAACGGGAACACTGAAGCTTTCTTT.

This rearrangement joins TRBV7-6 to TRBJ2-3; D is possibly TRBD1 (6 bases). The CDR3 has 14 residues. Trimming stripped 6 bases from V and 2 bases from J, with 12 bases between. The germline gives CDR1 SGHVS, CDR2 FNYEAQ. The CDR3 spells CASSRDTYTDTQYF. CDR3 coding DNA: TGTGCCAGCAGTCGGGACACCTACACAGATACGCAGTATTTT.

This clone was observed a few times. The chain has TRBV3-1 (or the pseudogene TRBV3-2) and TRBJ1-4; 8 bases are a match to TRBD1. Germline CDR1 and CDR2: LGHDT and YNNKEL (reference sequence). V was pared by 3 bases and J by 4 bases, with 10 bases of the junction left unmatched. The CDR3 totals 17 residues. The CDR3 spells CASSHLDRGVFNEKLFF. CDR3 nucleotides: TGTGCCAGCAGCCACCTTGACAGGGGCGTTTTTAATGAAAAACTGTTTTTT.

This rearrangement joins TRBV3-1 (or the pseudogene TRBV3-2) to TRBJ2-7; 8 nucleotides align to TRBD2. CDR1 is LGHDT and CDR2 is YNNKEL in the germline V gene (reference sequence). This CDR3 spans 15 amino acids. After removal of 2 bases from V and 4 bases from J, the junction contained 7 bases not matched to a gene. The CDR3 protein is CASSQSGSGSYEQYF. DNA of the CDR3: TGTGCCAGCAGCCAAAGCGGCAGCGGGAGTTACGAGCAGTACTTC.

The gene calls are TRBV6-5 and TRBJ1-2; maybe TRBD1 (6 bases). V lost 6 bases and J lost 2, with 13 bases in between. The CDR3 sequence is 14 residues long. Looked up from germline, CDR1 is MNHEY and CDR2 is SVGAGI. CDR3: CASRSPGTNYGYTF. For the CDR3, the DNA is TGTGCCAGCAGGTCCCCCGGGACAAACTATGGCTACACCTTC.

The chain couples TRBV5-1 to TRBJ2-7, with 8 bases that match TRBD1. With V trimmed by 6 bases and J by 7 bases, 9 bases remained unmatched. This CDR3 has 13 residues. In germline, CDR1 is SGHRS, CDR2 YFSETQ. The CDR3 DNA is TGCGCCAGCACCCCGGACAGGGTGGGGGAGCAGTACTTC. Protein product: CASTPDRVGEQYF.

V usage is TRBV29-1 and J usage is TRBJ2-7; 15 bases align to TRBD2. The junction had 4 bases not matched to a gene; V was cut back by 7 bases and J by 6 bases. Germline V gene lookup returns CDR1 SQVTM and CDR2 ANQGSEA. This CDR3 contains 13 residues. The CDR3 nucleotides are TGCAGCGCACCGGGACTAGCGGGAGGCGAGCAGTACTTC. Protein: CSAPGLAGGEQYF.

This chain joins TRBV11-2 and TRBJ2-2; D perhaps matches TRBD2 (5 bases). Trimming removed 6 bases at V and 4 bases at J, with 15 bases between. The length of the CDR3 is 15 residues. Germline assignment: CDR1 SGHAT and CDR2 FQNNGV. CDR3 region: CASRSTRVGTGELFF. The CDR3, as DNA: TGTGCCAGCAGATCTACTAGGGTCGGCACCGGGGAGCTGTTTTTT.

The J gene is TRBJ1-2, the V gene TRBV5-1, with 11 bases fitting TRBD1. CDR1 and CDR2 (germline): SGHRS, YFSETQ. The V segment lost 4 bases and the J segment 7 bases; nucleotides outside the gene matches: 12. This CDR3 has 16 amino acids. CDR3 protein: CASSLSTGTGGRGYTF. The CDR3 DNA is TGCGCCAGCAGCCTAAGTACCGGGACAGGGGGTCGTGGCTACACCTTC.

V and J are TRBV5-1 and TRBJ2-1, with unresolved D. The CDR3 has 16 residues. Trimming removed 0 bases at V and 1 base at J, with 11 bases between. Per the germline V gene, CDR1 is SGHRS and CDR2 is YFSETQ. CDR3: CASSLGLSRSYNEQFF. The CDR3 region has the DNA TGCGCCAGCAGCTTGGGACTTAGCCGTTCCTACAATGAGCAGTTCTTC. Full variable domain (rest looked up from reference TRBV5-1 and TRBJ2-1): KAGVTQTPRYLIKTRGQQVTLSCSPISGHRSVSWYQQTPGQGLQFLFEYFSETQRNKGNFPGRFSGRQFSNSRSEMNVSTLELGDSALYLCASSLGLSRSYNEQFFGPGTRLTVL.

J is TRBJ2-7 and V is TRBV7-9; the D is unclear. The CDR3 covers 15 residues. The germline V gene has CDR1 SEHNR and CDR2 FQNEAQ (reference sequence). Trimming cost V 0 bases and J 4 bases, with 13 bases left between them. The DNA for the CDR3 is TGTGCCAGCAGCTTAGCTTCCAGATTCAATTACGAGCAGTACTTC. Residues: CASSLASRFNYEQYF.

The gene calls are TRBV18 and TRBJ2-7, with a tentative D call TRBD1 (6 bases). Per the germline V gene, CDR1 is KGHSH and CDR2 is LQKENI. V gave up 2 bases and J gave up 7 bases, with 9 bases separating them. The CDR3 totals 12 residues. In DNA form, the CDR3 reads TGTGCCAGCTCACCAGACAGGAGGGAGCAGTACTTC. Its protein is CASSPDRREQYF.

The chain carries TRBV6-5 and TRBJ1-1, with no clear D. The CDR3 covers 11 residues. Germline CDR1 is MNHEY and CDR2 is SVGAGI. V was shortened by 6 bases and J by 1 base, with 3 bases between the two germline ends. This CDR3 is CASRRNTEAFF. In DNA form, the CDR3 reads TGTGCCAGCAGGAGGAACACTGAAGCTTTCTTT.

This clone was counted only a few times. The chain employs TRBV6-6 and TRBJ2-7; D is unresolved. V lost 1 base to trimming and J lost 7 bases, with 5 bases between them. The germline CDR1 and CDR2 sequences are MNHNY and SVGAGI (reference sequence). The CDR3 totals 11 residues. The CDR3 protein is CASSYLREQYF. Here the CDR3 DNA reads TGTGCCAGCAGTTACTTGAGGGAGCAGTACTTC.